These T cell receptor beta chains were read from a single sample in a study of T-cell memory formation after mild COVID-19. TCRdb itself ran the 5' RACE reads through MiXCR, one entry per CDR3 protein. Among about 130,000 distinct CDR3 sequences listed, approximately 16% were seen once. The sample was PBMCs or a T cell subset sorted from them (not recorded which). The source of these receptors is an adult woman who had mild COVID-19 (a few samples of this study predate the infection). Cell type and time point are not known. The CDR3 runs from the conserved cysteine through the conserved F or W. A D gene is named only where the DNA matches it firmly. Clone size is shown for a subset of rows, as once, few, many or a class of expanded clone.

j_gene | d_gene | v_gene | abundance | len | CDR3nt | CDR3aa
TRBJ1-2 | TRBD1 | TRBV4-3 | - | 16 | TGCGCCAGCAGCCAAGATAGCGGGGGACAGGAAGATGGCTACACCTTC | CASSQDSGGQEDGYTF
TRBJ2-7 | TRBD2 | TRBV7-9 | many | 16 | TGTGCCAGCAGCCAGGGACTAGCGGGAGAGCTCTACGAGCAGTACTTC | CASSQGLAGELYEQYF
TRBJ2-2 | - | TRBV7-6 | many | 14 | TGTGCCAGCAGCTTAGTCGGGAACACCGGGGAGCTGTTTTTT | CASSLVGNTGELFF
TRBJ2-2 | TRBD2 | TRBV12-3/TRBV12-4 | few | 15 | TGTGCCAGCAGTTTGGGGGGGATCTACACCGGGGAGCTGTTTTTT | CASSLGGIYTGELFF
TRBJ2-3 | - | TRBV5-1 | few | 16 | TGCGCCAGCAGCTTGGACTTCGGGGTGGGCACAGATACGCAGTATTTT | CASSLDFGVGTDTQYF
TRBJ1-2 | - | TRBV7-8 | - | 15 | TGTGCCAGCAGCTTCCGCCCCGGGACGGGCTATGGCTACACCTTC | CASSFRPGTGYGYTF
TRBJ2-5 | - | TRBV7-9 | many | 14 | TGTGCCAGCAGCTCCTCCGGCGGGAAAGAGACCCAGTACTTC | CASSSSGGKETQYF
TRBJ2-1 | - | TRBV15 | few | 16 | TGTGCCACCAGCAGAGGCCGGCAGAACCGGAACAATGAGCAGTTCTTC | CATSRGRQNRNNEQFF
TRBJ2-1 | - | TRBV29-1 | many | 11 | TGCAGCGTTGGCTCTGGGTTGGAGCAGTTCTTC | CSVGSGLEQFF
TRBJ2-3 | - | TRBV5-1 | - | 15 | TGCGCCAGCAGCCGACAGGTTACTAGCACAGATACGCAGTATTTT | CASSRQVTSTDTQYF
TRBJ2-7 | - | TRBV18 | - | 15 | TGTGCCAGCTCACGATCCCTGACAGTTACCTACGAGCAGTACTTC | CASSRSLTVTYEQYF
TRBJ1-1 | - | TRBV3-1 | - | 14 | TGTGCCAGCAGCCAAACAGGGCTAAACACTGAAGCTTTCTTT | CASSQTGLNTEAFF
TRBJ1-4 | TRBD1 | TRBV18 | - | 14 | TGTGCCAGCTCGGATCGACAGGGAAATGAAAAACTGTTTTTT | CASSDRQGNEKLFF
TRBJ2-7 | TRBD1 | TRBV5-4 | - | 16 | TGTGCCAGCAGCTCACTTCCGGGACAGGGGTGGTACGAGCAGTACTTC | CASSSLPGQGWYEQYF
TRBJ2-7 | TRBD1 | TRBV5-1 | - | 14 | TGCGCCAGCACCGTGGACAGGTACTCCTACGAGCAGTACTTC | CASTVDRYSYEQYF
TRBJ2-2 | - | TRBV3-1 | few | 16 | TGTGCCAGCAGCCACGAAGCATGGACGGGGACCGGGGAGCTGTTTTTT | CASSHEAWTGTGELFF
TRBJ1-4 | - | TRBV5-5 | many | 16 | TGTGCCAGCAGCTTGGTGCGACCGGGGTCTGTTGAAAAACTGTTTTTT | CASSLVRPGSVEKLFF
TRBJ2-7 | TRBD2 | TRBV19 | few | 15 | TGTGCCAGTTCTCCTTCGACTAGCGGGCCCTACGAGCAGTACTTC | CASSPSTSGPYEQYF
TRBJ1-2 | - | TRBV20-1 | - | 12 | TGCAGTGCTAGAGAAATCCGGGGTGGCTACACCTTC | CSAREIRGGYTF
TRBJ2-1 | TRBD2 | TRBV14 | - | 15 | TGTGCCAGAAGCCAATTACTCGGGGGGTACAATGAGCAGTTCTTC | CARSQLLGGYNEQFF
TRBJ2-2 | - | TRBV11-2 | few | 17 | TGTGCCAGCAGCCTAGTTCACCTCGGGGCGAACACCGGGGAGCTGTTTTTT | CASSLVHLGANTGELFF
TRBJ1-1 | - | TRBV6-5 | few | 14 | TGTGCCAGCAGTTACGGGAATTTGAACACTGAAGCTTTCTTT | CASSYGNLNTEAFF
TRBJ2-7 | TRBD1 | TRBV15 | - | 13 | TGTGCCACCAGCCGGGACAGGGGACACGAGCAGTACTTC | CATSRDRGHEQYF
TRBJ2-7 | - | TRBV6-5 | - | 16 | TGTGCCAGCAGTATGGAATCCGGGACTCTAACCTACGAGCAGTACTTC | CASSMESGTLTYEQYF
TRBJ1-2 | - | TRBV4-3 | - | 17 | TGCGCCAGCAGCCAAGACCAGAACCGCCGGGCGATCTATGGCTACACCTTC | CASSQDQNRRAIYGYTF
TRBJ1-6 | - | TRBV30 | - | 12 | TGTGCCTGGAGTTACAACGTTTCACCCCTCCACTTT | CAWSYNVSPLHF
TRBJ1-1 | - | TRBV20-1 | few | 11 | TGCAGTGCTAACATGAACACTGAAGCTTTCTTT | CSANMNTEAFF
TRBJ1-1 | - | TRBV6-5 | - | 13 | TGTGCCAGCAGTTACTCGGTAGGCACTGAAGCTTTCTTT | CASSYSVGTEAFF
TRBJ2-7 | TRBD1 | TRBV19 | - | 13 | TGTGCCAGTAGTAACGTGCCAGGGGGCGAGCAGTACTTC | CASSNVPGGEQYF
TRBJ2-5 | - | TRBV9 | - | 14 | TGTGCCAGCAGCGAGGGTGACGGCCTAGAGACCCAGTACTTC | CASSEGDGLETQYF
TRBJ2-2 | - | TRBV12-3/TRBV12-4 | - | 12 | TGTGCCAGCAGTCAAAGACGGGGGGAGCTGTTTTTT | CASSQRRGELFF
TRBJ2-2 | TRBD1 | TRBV7-3 | - | 15 | TGTGCCAGCAGCTTCCAGGGGGCCGGAACCGGGGAGCTGTTTTTT | CASSFQGAGTGELFF
TRBJ2-1 | TRBD1 | TRBV12-5 | many | 14 | TGTGCTAGTGTAGGGGGACAGGGTTACAATGAGCAGTTCTTC | CASVGGQGYNEQFF
TRBJ2-1 | - | TRBV4-2 | - | 16 | TGTGCCAGCAGCCAAGTGGGTCAAGCCCCGGCCAATGAGCAGTTCTTC | CASSQVGQAPANEQFF
TRBJ2-7 | - | TRBV12-3/TRBV12-4 | - | 12 | TGTGCCAGCAGCTCCCAGGTTGGAGGGCAGTACTTC | CASSSQVGGQYF
TRBJ2-3 | TRBD2 | TRBV4-2 | few | 17 | TGTGCCAGCAGCCAAGCTGGGGTGACTAGCGGGAGATCCCCGCCGTATTTT | CASSQAGVTSGRSPPYF
TRBJ2-7 | - | TRBV7-9 | few | 12 | TGTGCCAGCAGCGCCGGGACCTATCAGCAGTACTTC | CASSAGTYQQYF
TRBJ2-1 | - | TRBV20-1 | - | 13 | TGCAGTGCTAGAGATCTCCTGGACAATGAGCAGTTCTTC | CSARDLLDNEQFF
TRBJ2-7 | - | TRBV5-4 | - | 13 | TGTGCCAGCAGCATGCAGGGGATTTACGAGCAGTACTTC | CASSMQGIYEQYF
TRBJ2-2 | TRBD1 | TRBV3-1 | few | 14 | TGTGCCAGCAAACAGGACAGGGTGCCCGGGGAGCTGTTTTTT | CASKQDRVPGELFF
TRBJ1-2 | - | TRBV25-1 | few | 13 | TGTGCCAGCAGTGAACAACAGGGCGGAGGCTACACCTTC | CASSEQQGGGYTF
TRBJ1-1 | - | TRBV2 | - | 12 | TGTGCCAGCATGGTGGAGCGCGCTGAAGCTTTCTTT | CASMVERAEAFF
TRBJ2-2 | TRBD2 | TRBV7-6 | - | 15 | TGTGCCAGCAGCCCGGGGACTAGTAGAACCGGGGAGCTGTTTTTT | CASSPGTSRTGELFF
TRBJ2-7 | TRBD1 | TRBV7-9 | - | 14 | TGTGCCAGCAGCTCTCCGGACAGGGGGCGTGAGCAGTACTTC | CASSSPDRGREQYF
TRBJ2-7 | - | TRBV4-3 | - | 16 | TGCGCCAGCAGCCAAGATTGGCCCCCGCCGACGTACGAGCAGTACTTC | CASSQDWPPPTYEQYF
TRBJ2-3 | - | TRBV7-6 | few | 16 | TGTGCCAGCAGCTTAGCGGTGCGCCTCAATTCGGATACGCAGTATTTT | CASSLAVRLNSDTQYF
TRBJ1-6 | - | TRBV5-1 | - | 15 | TGCGCCAGCAGCACATTATACGGGGCATTATCACCCCTCCACTTT | CASSTLYGALSPLHF
TRBJ2-5 | - | TRBV11-2 | few | 13 | TGTGCCAGCAGCTTAACAGCCTTCTGGACCCAGTACTTC | CASSLTAFWTQYF
TRBJ2-1 | TRBD1 | TRBV12-3/TRBV12-4 | - | 17 | TGTGCCAGCAGCCGCCTCCCGGACAGGGGACAGTACAATGAGCAGTTCTTC | CASSRLPDRGQYNEQFF
TRBJ2-5 | TRBD2 | TRBV6-6 | - | 17 | TGTGCCAGCAGCCCAATCTTGGCTAGCGGGCGCCAAGAGACCCAGTACTTC | CASSPILASGRQETQYF
TRBJ1-1 | - | TRBV4-3 | - | 16 | TGCGCCAGCAGCCAAGTAGACGCCAGGGAGAACACTGAAGCTTTCTTT | CASSQVDARENTEAFF
TRBJ1-5 | - | TRBV12-3/TRBV12-4 | - | 15 | TGTGCCAGCAGAAAGGACAGCACCTCCGATCAGCCCCAGCATTTT | CASRKDSTSDQPQHF
TRBJ2-7 | - | TRBV7-2 | - | 14 | TGTGCCAGCAGCTTAGCTTCTAGCTCCTACGAGCAGTACTTC | CASSLASSSYEQYF
TRBJ2-5 | - | TRBV11-2 | few | 15 | TGTGCCAGCAGCTTAGAGGCGGGGATGCAAGAGACCCAGTACTTC | CASSLEAGMQETQYF
TRBJ2-1 | - | TRBV7-7 | - | 16 | TGTGCCAGCAGCGAAAGAACCGATTACTCCTACAATGAGCAGTTCTTC | CASSERTDYSYNEQFF
TRBJ2-7 | TRBD1 | TRBV7-9 | - | 14 | TGTGCCAGCAGCCCCCGGGACAGAACGGACGAGCAGTACTTC | CASSPRDRTDEQYF
TRBJ2-5 | - | TRBV19 | - | 13 | TGTGCCAGTAGTAATTCCGGAGGAGAGACCCAGTACTTC | CASSNSGGETQYF
TRBJ2-3 | TRBD2 | TRBV20-1 | few | 16 | TGCAGTGCTAGAGATGGGACTAGCGGGGAGGCAGATACGCAGTATTTT | CSARDGTSGEADTQYF
TRBJ2-1 | TRBD2 | TRBV11-2 | - | 15 | TGTGCCAGCACTGAACTAGCGGGGATTTACAATGAGCAGTTCTTC | CASTELAGIYNEQFF